This TCR beta chain stems from a study of blood T cell repertoires in COVID-19. Germline V gene sequence: CDR1 LNHDA, CDR2 SQIVND (reference sequence). The CDR3 runs 15 residues. The V segment lost 4 bases and the J segment 4 bases; nucleotides outside the gene matches: 3. Using immunoSEQ multiplex PCR, the repertoire was profiled, and TCRdb retains in-frame clones only, with some absent. The table lists about 200,000 clones, around 81% of them singletons. The rearrangement joins TRBV19 to TRBJ2-5; TRBD2 agrees at 13 bases. The sequencing input was PBMCs or T cells enriched from blood (not recorded which). This sequence was found in a woman in her forties or fifties with acute COVID-19. The CDR3 is CASSTGLAGRETQYF. Here the CDR3 DNA reads TGTGCCAGTAGTACGGGACTAGCGGGGAGAGAGACCCAGTACTTC.